These 9 T cell receptor beta chains were sequenced from one sample in a study of T cell responses to AZD1222 COVID-19 vaccine. TCRdb's table, derived via immunoSEQ multiplex PCR, lists solely in-frame clones and lacks some. The sample carries roughly 180,000 clones, over 70% recorded once. The specimen comprised peripheral blood, sampled on day 0 of MenACWY control vaccination. These receptors all stem from an adult in good health.

V is TRBV11-1 and J is TRBJ1-6, with D possibly being TRBD1 (5 bases). The CDR3 has 16 residues. From germline, CDR1 is SGHAT and CDR2 FQDESV (reference sequence). Deletions cut 5 bases from V and 7 bases from J, with 18 bases between. CDR3 sequence: CASSQGGINLNSPLHF. As DNA, the CDR3 is TGTGCCAGCAGCCAGGGTGGGATTAACCTAAATTCACCCCTCCACTTT.

The V gene is TRBV9, the J gene TRBJ2-7; 16 nucleotides line up with TRBD2. Germline trimming cut 9 bases from V and 2 bases from J; bases unmatched to any gene: 11. Germline loops: CDR1 SGDLS, CDR2 YYNGEE. CDR3 length equals 17 residues. CDR3 region: CAILGGLAGGHPYEQYF. The DNA of the CDR3 is TGTGCCATCCTCGGGGGACTAGCGGGGGGGCACCCCTACGAGCAGTACTTC.

The V gene is TRBV28, the J gene TRBJ1-2, with 7 bases that match TRBD1. The CDR3 has 14 residues. J lost 5 bases, V lost 3 bases, and 6 bases had no gene match. Germline CDR1 is MDHEN and CDR2 is SYDVKM. The CDR3 is CASSLTGLVYGYTF. For the CDR3, the DNA is TGTGCCAGCAGTTTGACAGGGCTTGTTTATGGCTACACCTTC.

The chain recombines TRBV28 with TRBJ1-2, with 7 bases aligning to TRBD1. The CDR3 runs 15 residues. CDR1 and CDR2 (germline): MDHEN, SYDVKM. With V trimmed by 6 bases and J by 2 bases, 9 bases remained unmatched. The CDR3 sequence is CASRRTGVVNYGYTF. CDR3 sequence (DNA): TGTGCCAGCAGGCGTACAGGGGTTGTCAACTATGGCTACACCTTC.

V and J are TRBV18 and TRBJ1-2; D may be TRBD1 (5 bases). CDR3 length equals 14 residues. With 3 bases removed from V and 5 bases from J, the gap between germline ends came to 13 bases. Germline-derived CDR1 and CDR2 are KGHSH and LQKENI. The CDR3 sequence is CASSPDTGAYGYTF. CDR3 DNA sequence: TGTGCCAGCTCACCGGACACTGGCGCTTATGGCTACACCTTC.

This chain uses TRBV30 with TRBJ1-5; D uncertain. Germline values: CDR1 GTSNPN, CDR2 SVGIG (reference sequence). The CDR3 has 13 amino acids. The V end was cut by 4 bases, the J end by 0 bases, with 7 bases between. The CDR3 spells CAWKRTSNQPQHF. DNA for the CDR3: TGTGCCTGGAAGCGGACTAGCAATCAGCCCCAGCATTTT.

The chain carries TRBV2 and TRBJ2-7; 9 nucleotides line up with TRBD1. The V gene end was trimmed by 6 bases and the J gene end by 4 bases; junction bases not matched to a gene: 7. This CDR3 comprises 14 residues. Germline V gene lookup returns CDR1 SNHLY and CDR2 FYNNEI. The CDR3 region has the DNA TGTGCCAGCAGCGAACAGGGGGCGGGATACGAGCAGTACTTC. This sequence encodes CASSEQGAGYEQYF.

This chain uses TRBV19 with TRBJ2-7, with D unclear. Per the germline V gene, CDR1 is LNHDA and CDR2 is SQIVND (reference sequence). The length of the CDR3 is 15 residues. Trimming shortened V by 3 bases and J by 5 bases, and 17 bases separated the two germline ends. CDR3 residues: CASSIGTLELDEQYF. The DNA of the CDR3 is TGTGCCAGTAGTATTGGAACCCTAGAGCTCGACGAGCAGTACTTC.

The chain combines TRBV19 with TRBJ2-1; 15 nucleotides agree with TRBD2. Trimming cost V 2 bases and J 3 bases; bases outside gene matches: 8. CDR1 and CDR2 from the germline V gene are LNHDA and SQIVND (reference sequence). This CDR3 has 19 residues. The CDR3 DNA reads TGTGCCAGTAGTATACTAGGACTAGCGGGAGGGCCTGGCTACAATGAGCAGTTCTTC. It is translated as CASSILGLAGGPGYNEQFF.